These 10 T cell receptor beta chains share one sample of origin, sequenced in a study of shared clonotypes between healthy human individuals. Data came from immunoSEQ multiplex PCR; TCRdb stores just in-frame clones and leaves some out. Of some 2.4 million clones listed, approximately 93% are singletons. The sample comprised naive CD4+ T cells from PBMCs. The subset denotes: CD45RA+ positively selected. These receptors were collected from a man between 18 and 35 years old in good health. Some clones in this sample may be carry-over from other donors' samples.

The chain employs TRBV7-8 and TRBJ1-2; no clear D. The CDR3 is 15 residues long. Looked up from germline, CDR1 is SGHVS and CDR2 is FQNEAQ. Trimming pared 4 bases from V and 2 bases from J, leaving 14 bases between. The CDR3 sequence: CASSSWLGLNYGYTF. CDR3 DNA sequence: TGTGCCAGCAGCTCCTGGTTAGGCCTCAACTATGGCTACACCTTC.

The table lists this clone with a few counts. This rearrangement joins TRBV19 to TRBJ1-2; no firm D call. V lost 6 bases and J 4 bases, leaving 9 bases between the germline ends. CDR1 and CDR2 (germline): LNHDA, SQIVND (reference sequence). There are 12 residues in the CDR3. CDR3 sequence: CASRDRAYGYTF. The CDR3 DNA reads as TGTGCCAGTAGGGACCGCGCCTATGGCTACACCTTC.

V usage is TRBV2 and J usage is TRBJ2-3; D possibly corresponds to TRBD2 (5 bases). The V end was cut by 7 bases, the J end by 5 bases, with 13 bases between. Germline-derived CDR1 and CDR2 are SNHLY and FYNNEI. The CDR3 contains 13 residues. This chain's CDR3 is CASIRAEGDTQYF. CDR3 in DNA: TGTGCCAGCATACGCGCAGAGGGAGATACGCAGTATTTT.

The chain recombines TRBV21-1 with TRBJ2-1; the table gives TRBD1 as D, unverified against the DNA. TRBV21-1 is classified as a pseudogene. The CDR3 has 15 residues. The CDR3 protein is CASSKETELDNEQFF. The CDR3, as DNA: TGTGCCAGCAGCAAAGAGACAGAGCTAGACAATGAGCAGTTCTTC.

The chain has TRBV5-1 and TRBJ1-4, with 7 nucleotides matching TRBD1. Germline lookup yields CDR1 SGHRS and CDR2 YFSETQ. V was clipped by 4 bases and J by 6 bases; unmatched bases: 6. The CDR3 runs 14 residues. This chain's CDR3 is CASSRDRSYEKLFF. In DNA form, the CDR3 reads TGCGCCAGCAGCCGGGACAGATCATATGAAAAACTGTTTTTT.

The rearrangement joins TRBV4-3 to TRBJ2-1; D unresolved. CDR3 size: 14 residues. V was clipped by 0 bases and J by 4 bases, with 7 bases between them. Germline CDR1 reads LGHNA; CDR2 reads YSLEER. The CDR3 is CASSQEPFYNEQFF. CDR3 nucleotide sequence: TGCGCCAGCAGCCAAGAGCCCTTTTACAATGAGCAGTTCTTC.

The chain carries TRBV7-2 and TRBJ2-2; 15 nucleotides line up with TRBD2. CDR1 is SGHTA, CDR2 FQGNSA, per germline. This CDR3 region has 17 residues. V shed 5 bases and J 6 bases; nucleotides not matched to a gene: 7. The DNA for the CDR3 is TGTGCCAGCAGCGCACCAGGACTAGCGGGAGGGGCCGGGGAGCTGTTTTTT. Its protein is CASSAPGLAGGAGELFF.

The chain has TRBV28 and TRBJ1-5; the D gene is possibly TRBD1 (6 bases). V was trimmed by 7 bases and J by 3 bases, leaving 19 bases between them. Germline-derived CDR1 and CDR2 are MDHEN and SYDVKM. The length of the CDR3 is 16 residues. The CDR3 is CASTYLSGANNQPQHF. The CDR3 region has the DNA TGTGCCAGCACTTACCTCTCAGGGGCTAACAATCAGCCCCAGCATTTT.

This sequence joins TRBV5-6 and TRBJ2-7; D call uncertain. The germline V gene encodes CDR1 SGHDT and CDR2 YYEEEE. The CDR3 is 12 residues long. With 6 bases removed from V and 6 bases from J, the gap between germline ends came to 13 bases. CDR3 loop: CASIGRRGEQYF. The CDR3 DNA reads as TGTGCCAGCATAGGACGAAGAGGCGAGCAGTACTTC.

The V gene is TRBV6-6, the J gene TRBJ1-3, with a tentative D call TRBD1 (5 bases). The CDR3 totals 15 residues. The V end was cut by 6 bases, the J end by 4 bases, with 16 bases between. Germline V gene data show CDR1 as MNHNY and CDR2 as SVGAGI (reference sequence). The CDR3 bases are TGTGCCAGCAGCCCTGGGGCGCCTGGAGGAAACACCATATATTTT. It specifies CASSPGAPGGNTIYF.